Following are 13 T cell receptor beta chains from one sample sequenced in a study of yellow fever vaccine responses in identical twins. A single record per CDR3 protein comes from TCRdb applying MiXCR to the RT-PCR reads. This repertoire shows approximately 2,500 distinct CDR3 sequences, roughly nine tenths found once; its top ten account for less than 4.5%. The sequencing here drew on T cells from blood (PBMCs), unsorted or a sorted subset (not recorded which), taken before or after yellow fever vaccination (not recorded which). Receptors were obtained from a woman between 18 and 29 years old who received the yellow fever vaccine.

This chain uses TRBV20-1 with TRBJ2-7; the match to TRBD1 covers 7 bases. The CDR3 totals 16 residues. Germline V gives CDR1 DFQATT, CDR2 SNEGSKA (reference sequence). Losses at the gene ends were 1 base for V and 1 base for J; bases not matched to a gene: 10. This CDR3 is CSARALDGQESYEQYF. In nucleotides, the CDR3 is TGCAGTGCTAGAGCCCTGGATGGACAGGAGTCCTACGAGCAGTACTTC.

This rearrangement joins TRBV2 to TRBJ2-5, with D possibly matching TRBD1 (6 bases). The V end was cut by 4 bases, the J end by 5 bases, with 14 bases between. This CDR3 spans 14 amino acids. Looked up from germline, CDR1 is SNHLY and CDR2 is FYNNEI. The CDR3 bases are TGTGCCAGCAGTGCCAGGGGAATGGGGGAGACCCAGTACTTC. Residues: CASSARGMGETQYF. The entire variable domain, with the rest obtained from reference TRBV2 and TRBJ2-5, is as follows: EPEVTQTPSHQVTQMGQEVILRCVPISNHLYFYWYRQILGQKVEFLVSFYNNEISEKSEIFDDQFSVERPDGSNFTLKIRSTKLEDSAMYFCASSARGMGETQYFGPGTRLLVL.

V and J are TRBV11-1 and TRBJ2-7; D is ambiguous. Germline V gene lookup returns CDR1 SGHAT and CDR2 FQDESV (reference sequence). Trimming stripped 3 bases from V and 3 bases from J, with 6 bases between. The CDR3 sequence is 12 residues long. The CDR3 DNA follows: TGTGCCAGCAGCTTTTCGGACTACGAGCAGTACTTC. Protein: CASSFSDYEQYF.

The rearrangement joins TRBV4-1 to TRBJ2-7; 8 nucleotides agree with TRBD2. After removal of 1 base from V and 3 bases from J, the junction contained 2 bases not matched to a gene. The CDR3 consists of 14 residues. Looked up from germline, CDR1 is MGHRA and CDR2 is YSYEKL. Here the CDR3 DNA reads TGCGCCAGCAGCCAAGTCGGGAGGGGCTACGAGCAGTACTTC. Protein sequence: CASSQVGRGYEQYF.

The rearrangement uses TRBV7-6 and TRBJ2-5, with D tentatively TRBD2 (5 bases). This CDR3 spans 14 amino acids. V lost 2 bases to trimming and J lost 10 bases, with 17 bases between them. The germline V gene encodes CDR1 SGHVS and CDR2 FNYEAQ. The CDR3 reads CASSLLTVLEGQYF. In DNA, the CDR3 is TGTGCCAGCAGCTTACTGACGGTTCTCGAGGGCCAGTACTTC.

The rearrangement links TRBV15 to TRBJ2-5; D not resolved. The germline gives CDR1 LNHNV, CDR2 YYDKDF (reference sequence). The CDR3 is made up of 12 amino acids. V lost 1 base, J lost 2 bases, and 2 bases lay in between. CDR3 loop: CATSRVQETQYF. In DNA, the CDR3 is TGTGCCACCAGCAGAGTTCAAGAGACCCAGTACTTC.

The chain is built from TRBV9 and TRBJ1-6; D remains unclear. V lost 4 bases and J lost 9, with 8 bases in between. In germline, CDR1 is SGDLS, CDR2 YYNGEE. This CDR3 has 12 residues. The CDR3 DNA is TGTGCCAGCAGCATCGAGGGTTCACCCCTCCACTTT. It encodes CASSIEGSPLHF. Full variable domain (missing parts from reference TRBV9 and TRBJ1-6): DSGVTQTPKHLITATGQRVTLRCSPRSGDLSVYWYQQSLDQGLQFLIQYYNGEERAKGNILERFSAQQFPDLHSELNLSSLELGDSALYFCASSIEGSPLHFGNGTRLTVT.

This clonotype was detected once. This chain joins TRBV4-1 and TRBJ1-1; TRBD1 aligns across 8 bases. CDR3 length equals 13 residues. Trimming at V came to 3 bases and at J to 8 bases, leaving 5 bases not matched to a gene. Germline-derived CDR1 and CDR2 are MGHRA and YSYEKL. This CDR3 reads CASSHTRGREAFF. As DNA, the CDR3 is TGCGCCAGCAGCCACACCAGGGGGCGCGAAGCTTTCTTT.

The chain is built from TRBV11-2 and TRBJ2-7; 9 positions match TRBD1. CDR3 size: 16 residues. V was clipped by 3 bases and J by 1 base; unmatched bases: 7. CDR1 is SGHAT and CDR2 is FQNNGV in the germline V gene. Here the CDR3 reads CASSLRSGQGSYEQYF. CDR3 coding DNA: TGTGCCAGCAGCTTGAGGTCGGGACAGGGTTCCTACGAGCAGTACTTC.

The J gene is TRBJ2-7, the V gene TRBV15, with 7 bases matching TRBD1. Germline lookup yields CDR1 LNHNV and CDR2 YYDKDF (reference sequence). V was pared by 9 bases and J by 4 bases, with 12 bases of the junction left unmatched. The CDR3 loop spans 14 amino acids. The CDR3 region is CATGRDRGNYEQYF. CDR3 coding DNA: TGTGCCACGGGCCGGGACAGAGGGAATTACGAGCAGTACTTC.

The J gene is TRBJ2-1, the V gene TRBV12-5; D is ambiguous. Deletions cut 0 bases from V and 8 bases from J, with 2 bases between. The germline gives CDR1 LGHNT, CDR2 FRNRAP. The CDR3 length is 11 residues. The CDR3, as DNA: TGTGCTAGTGGTTTGGTGGATGAGCAGTTCTTC. It translates to CASGLVDEQFF.

V gene TRBV12-3 or TRBV12-4 combines with J gene TRBJ2-2, with 11 bases matching TRBD2. The CDR3 extends over 18 amino acids. Trimming removed 0 bases from V and 5 bases from J; junction bases left unmatched: 8. This chain's CDR3 is CASSLATSGVRWTGELFF. The CDR3 DNA reads as TGTGCCAGCAGTTTAGCGACTAGCGGGGTGCGTTGGACCGGGGAGCTGTTTTTT.

This chain links TRBV6-5 with TRBJ2-7, with a tentative D call TRBD2 (6 bases). Germline lookup yields CDR1 MNHEY and CDR2 SVGAGI. With 4 bases removed from V and 6 bases from J, the gap between germline ends came to 22 bases. The CDR3 totals 16 residues. The CDR3 DNA sequence: TGTGCCAGCAGTTCCCTAAACGGACTAAGCCCATCCGAGCAGTACTTC. This sequence encodes CASSSLNGLSPSEQYF.